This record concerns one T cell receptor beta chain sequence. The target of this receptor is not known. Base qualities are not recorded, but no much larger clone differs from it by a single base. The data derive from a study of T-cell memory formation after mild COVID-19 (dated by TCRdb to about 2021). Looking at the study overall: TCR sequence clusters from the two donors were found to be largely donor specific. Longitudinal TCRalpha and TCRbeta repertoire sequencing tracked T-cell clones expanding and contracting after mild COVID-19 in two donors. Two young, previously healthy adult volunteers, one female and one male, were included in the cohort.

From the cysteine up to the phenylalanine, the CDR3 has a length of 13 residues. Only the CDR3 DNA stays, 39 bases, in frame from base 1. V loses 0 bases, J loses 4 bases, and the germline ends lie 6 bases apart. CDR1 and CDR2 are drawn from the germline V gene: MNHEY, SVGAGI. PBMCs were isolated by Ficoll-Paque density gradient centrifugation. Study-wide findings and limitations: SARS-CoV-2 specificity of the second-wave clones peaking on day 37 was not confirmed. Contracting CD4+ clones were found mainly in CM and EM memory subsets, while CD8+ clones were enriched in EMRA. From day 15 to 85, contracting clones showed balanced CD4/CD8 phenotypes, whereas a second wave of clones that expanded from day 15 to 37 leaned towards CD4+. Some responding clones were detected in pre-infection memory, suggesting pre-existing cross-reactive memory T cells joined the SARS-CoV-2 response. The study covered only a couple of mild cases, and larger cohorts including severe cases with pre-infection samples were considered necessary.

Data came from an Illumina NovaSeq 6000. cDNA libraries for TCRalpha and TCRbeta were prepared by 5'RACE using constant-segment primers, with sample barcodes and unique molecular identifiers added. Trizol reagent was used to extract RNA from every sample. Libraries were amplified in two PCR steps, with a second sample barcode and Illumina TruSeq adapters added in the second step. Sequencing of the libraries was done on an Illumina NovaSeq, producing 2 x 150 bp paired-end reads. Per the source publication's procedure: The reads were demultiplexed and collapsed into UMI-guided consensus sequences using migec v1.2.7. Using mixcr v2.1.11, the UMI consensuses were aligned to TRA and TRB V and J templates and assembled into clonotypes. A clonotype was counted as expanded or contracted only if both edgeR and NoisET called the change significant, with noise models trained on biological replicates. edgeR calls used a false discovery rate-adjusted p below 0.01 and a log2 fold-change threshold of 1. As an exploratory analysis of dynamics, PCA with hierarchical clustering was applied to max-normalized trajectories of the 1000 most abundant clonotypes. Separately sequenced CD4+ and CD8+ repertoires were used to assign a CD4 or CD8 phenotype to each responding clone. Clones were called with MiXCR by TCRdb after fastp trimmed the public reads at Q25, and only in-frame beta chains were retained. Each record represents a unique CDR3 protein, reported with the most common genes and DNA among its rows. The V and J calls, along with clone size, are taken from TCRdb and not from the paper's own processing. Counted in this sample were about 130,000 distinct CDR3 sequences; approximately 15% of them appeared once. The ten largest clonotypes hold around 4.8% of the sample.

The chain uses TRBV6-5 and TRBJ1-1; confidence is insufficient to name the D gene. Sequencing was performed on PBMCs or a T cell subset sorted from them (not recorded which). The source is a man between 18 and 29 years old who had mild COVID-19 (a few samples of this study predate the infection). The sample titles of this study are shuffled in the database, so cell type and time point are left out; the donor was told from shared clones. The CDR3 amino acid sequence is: CASSYSGFTEAFF. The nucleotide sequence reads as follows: TGTGCCAGCAGTTACTCGGGTTTCACTGAAGCTTTCTTT.